This T cell receptor beta chain was recorded in a study of cytomegalovirus exposure and HLA in healthy donors. Findings and limits, study-wide: According to an earlier analysis, most TCR beta V segments yielded productive rearrangements about 90% or about 30% of the time. It was only CMV serostatus that was available as immune exposure information. The study labeled 150 to 200 TCR beta chains cytomegalovirus-associated. A later analysis linked fewer than 20,000 TCR beta sequences to HLA alleles at 0.05 false discovery rate.

The PCR employed 60 Vbeta primers together with 13 Jbeta primers. Profiled with immunoSEQ multiplex PCR; TCRdb holds only in-frame clones, not every one. The table has 200,000 to 250,000 clones, approximately 84% seen once; the top ten hold more than 0.45%. For this clone: Its antigen is unidentified.

V was pared by 7 bases and J by 4 bases, with 8 bases between. CDR1 and CDR2 from the germline V gene are MNHNS and SASEGT. The CDR3 is 12 residues long. Specimen: PBMCs. The chain is built from TRBV6-1 and TRBJ1-5; maybe TRBD1 (6 bases). This TCR came from a woman aged 40-49 years in good health and CMV-seronegative. The CDR3 DNA reads as TGTGCCAGCATTCAGGGGAATCAGCCCCAGCATTTT. It specifies CASIQGNQPQHF.